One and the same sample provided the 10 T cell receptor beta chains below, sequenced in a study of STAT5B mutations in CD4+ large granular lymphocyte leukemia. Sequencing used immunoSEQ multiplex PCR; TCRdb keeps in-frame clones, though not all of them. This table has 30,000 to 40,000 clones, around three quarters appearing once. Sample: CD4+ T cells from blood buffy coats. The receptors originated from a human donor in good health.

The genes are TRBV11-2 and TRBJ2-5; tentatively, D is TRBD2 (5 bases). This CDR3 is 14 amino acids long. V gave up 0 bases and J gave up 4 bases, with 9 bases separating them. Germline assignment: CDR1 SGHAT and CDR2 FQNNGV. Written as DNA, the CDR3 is TGTGCCAGCAGCTTAGATGTGGCGGGAGAGACCCAGTACTTC. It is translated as CASSLDVAGETQYF. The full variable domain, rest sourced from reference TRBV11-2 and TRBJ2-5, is EAGVAQSPRYKIIEKRQSVAFWCNPISGHATLYWYQQILGQGPKLLIQFQNNGVVDDSQLPKDRFSAERLKGVDSTLKIQPAKLEDSAVYLCASSLDVAGETQYFGPGTRLLVL.

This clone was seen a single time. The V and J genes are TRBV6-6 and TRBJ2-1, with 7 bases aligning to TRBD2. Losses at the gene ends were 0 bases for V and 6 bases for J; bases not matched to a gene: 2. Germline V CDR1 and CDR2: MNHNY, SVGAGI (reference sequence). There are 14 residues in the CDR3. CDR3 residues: CASSYSAGINEQFF. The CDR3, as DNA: TGTGCCAGCAGTTACTCAGCGGGGATCAATGAGCAGTTCTTC.

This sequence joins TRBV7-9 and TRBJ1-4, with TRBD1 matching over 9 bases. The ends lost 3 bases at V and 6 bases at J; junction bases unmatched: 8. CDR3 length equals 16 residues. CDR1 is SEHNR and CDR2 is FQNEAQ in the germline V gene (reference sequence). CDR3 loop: CASSFLPGQGDEKLFF. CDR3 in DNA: TGTGCCAGCAGCTTTCTACCGGGACAGGGCGATGAAAAACTGTTTTTT. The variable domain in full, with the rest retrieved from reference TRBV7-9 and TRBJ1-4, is DTGVSQNPRHKITKRGQNVTFRCDPISEHNRLYWYRQTLGQGPEFLTYFQNEAQLEKSRLLSDRFSAERPKGSFSTLEIQRTEQGDSAMYLCASSFLPGQGDEKLFFGSGTQLSVL.

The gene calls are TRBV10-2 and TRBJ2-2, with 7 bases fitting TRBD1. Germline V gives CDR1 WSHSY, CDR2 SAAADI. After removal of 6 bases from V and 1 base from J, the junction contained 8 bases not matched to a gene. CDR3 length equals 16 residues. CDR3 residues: CASSWTGTWNTGELFF. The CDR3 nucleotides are TGCGCCAGCAGCTGGACAGGTACTTGGAACACCGGGGAGCTGTTTTTT.

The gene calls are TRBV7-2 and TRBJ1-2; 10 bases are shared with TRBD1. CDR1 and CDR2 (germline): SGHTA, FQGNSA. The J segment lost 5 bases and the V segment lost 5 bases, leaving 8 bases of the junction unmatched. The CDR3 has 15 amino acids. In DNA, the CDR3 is TGTGCCAGCAGCAGCCCGGGACAGGGGCTGTATGGCTACACCTTC. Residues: CASSSPGQGLYGYTF. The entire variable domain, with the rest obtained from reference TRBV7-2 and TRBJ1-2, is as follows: GAGVSQSPSNKVTEKGKDVELRCDPISGHTALYWYRQSLGQGLEFLIYFQGNSAPDKSGLPSDRFSAERTGGSVSTLTIQRTQQEDSAVYLCASSSPGQGLYGYTFGSGTRLTVV.

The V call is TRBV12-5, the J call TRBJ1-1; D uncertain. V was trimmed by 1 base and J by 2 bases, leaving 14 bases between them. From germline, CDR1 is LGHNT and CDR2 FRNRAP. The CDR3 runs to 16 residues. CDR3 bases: TGTGCTAGTGGTTTGGGGCTGGAAGGAGGAAACACTGAAGCTTTCTTT. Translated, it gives CASGLGLEGGNTEAFF.

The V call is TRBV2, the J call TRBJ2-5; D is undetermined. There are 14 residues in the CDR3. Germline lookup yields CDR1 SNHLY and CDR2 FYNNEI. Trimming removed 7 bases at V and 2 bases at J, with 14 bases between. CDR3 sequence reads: CASKIDPDQETQYF. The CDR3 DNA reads TGTGCCAGCAAAATTGACCCTGATCAAGAGACCCAGTACTTC.

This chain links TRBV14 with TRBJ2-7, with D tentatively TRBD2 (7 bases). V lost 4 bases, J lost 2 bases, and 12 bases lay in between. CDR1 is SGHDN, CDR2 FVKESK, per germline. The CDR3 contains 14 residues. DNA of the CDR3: TGTGCCAGCAGCCCTATCGGGGGGCCCTACGAGCAGTACTTC. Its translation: CASSPIGGPYEQYF. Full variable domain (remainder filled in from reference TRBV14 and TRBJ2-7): EAGVTQFPSHSVIEKGQTVTLRCDPISGHDNLYWYRRVMGKEIKFLLHFVKESKQDESGMPNNRFLAERTGGTYSTLKVQPAELEDSGVYFCASSPIGGPYEQYFGPGTRLTVT.

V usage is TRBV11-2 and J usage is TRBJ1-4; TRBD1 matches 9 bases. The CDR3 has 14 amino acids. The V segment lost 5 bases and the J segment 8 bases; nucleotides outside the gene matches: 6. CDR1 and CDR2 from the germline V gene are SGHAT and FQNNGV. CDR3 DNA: TGTGCCAGCAGCGCCGGGACAGGGTACGAAAAACTGTTTTTT. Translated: CASSAGTGYEKLFF.

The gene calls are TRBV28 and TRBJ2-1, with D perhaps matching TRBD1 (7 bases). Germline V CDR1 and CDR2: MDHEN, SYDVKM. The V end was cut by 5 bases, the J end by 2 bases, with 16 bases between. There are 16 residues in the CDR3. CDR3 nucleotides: TGTGCCAGCAGTGGAGGGACAGTGACGGCCTACAATGAGCAGTTCTTC. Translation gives CASSGGTVTAYNEQFF.